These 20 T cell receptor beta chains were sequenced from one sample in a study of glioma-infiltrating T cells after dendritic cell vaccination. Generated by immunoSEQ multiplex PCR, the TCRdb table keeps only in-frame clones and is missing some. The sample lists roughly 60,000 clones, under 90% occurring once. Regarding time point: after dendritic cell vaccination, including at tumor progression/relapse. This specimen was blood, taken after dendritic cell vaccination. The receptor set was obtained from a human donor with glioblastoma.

In DNA, the CDR3 is TGTGCCAGCAGCCAAGAACGGGGGGGCGATAACACCGGGGAGCTGTTTTTT. Its translation is CASSQERGGDNTGELFF. The J gene is TRBJ2-2, the V gene TRBV4-2, with TRBD2 matching over 8 bases. V shed 0 bases and J 2 bases; nucleotides not matched to a gene: 5. Germline CDR1 is LGHNA and CDR2 is YNFKEQ. The CDR3 is 17 residues long.

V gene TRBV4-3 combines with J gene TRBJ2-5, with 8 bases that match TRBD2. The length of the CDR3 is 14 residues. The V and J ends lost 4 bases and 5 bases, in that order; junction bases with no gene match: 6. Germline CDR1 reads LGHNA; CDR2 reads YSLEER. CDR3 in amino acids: CASSRRGGPETQYF. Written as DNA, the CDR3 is TGCGCCAGCAGCCGACGGGGGGGCCCTGAGACCCAGTACTTC.

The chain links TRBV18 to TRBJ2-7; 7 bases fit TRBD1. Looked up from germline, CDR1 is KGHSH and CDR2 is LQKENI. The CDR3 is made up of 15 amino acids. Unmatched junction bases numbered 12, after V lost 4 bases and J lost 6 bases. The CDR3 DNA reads TGTGCCAGCTCACGCGCCGGGACAGTAAGGCGCGAGCAGTACTTC. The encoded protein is CASSRAGTVRREQYF.

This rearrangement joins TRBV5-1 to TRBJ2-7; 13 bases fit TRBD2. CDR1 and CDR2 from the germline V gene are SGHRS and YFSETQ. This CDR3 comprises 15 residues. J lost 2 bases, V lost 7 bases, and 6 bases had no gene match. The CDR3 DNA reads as TGCGCCAGCGAAAGGGGGACTAGCGGGGCCTACGAGCAGTACTTC. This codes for CASERGTSGAYEQYF.

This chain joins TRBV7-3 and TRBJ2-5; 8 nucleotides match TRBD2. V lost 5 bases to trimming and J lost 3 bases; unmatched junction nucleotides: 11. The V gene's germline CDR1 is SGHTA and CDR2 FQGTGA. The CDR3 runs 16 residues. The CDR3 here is CASSPSGGAGEETQYF. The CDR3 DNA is TGTGCCAGCAGCCCGAGCGGGGGCGCTGGGGAAGAGACCCAGTACTTC.

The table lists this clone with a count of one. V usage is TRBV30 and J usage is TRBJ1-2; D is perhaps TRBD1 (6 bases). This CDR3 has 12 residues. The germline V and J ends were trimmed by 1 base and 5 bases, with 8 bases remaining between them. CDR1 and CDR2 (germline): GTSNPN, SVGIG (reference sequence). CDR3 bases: TGTGCCTGGAGTGCCGGGACATATGGCTACACCTTC. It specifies CAWSAGTYGYTF.

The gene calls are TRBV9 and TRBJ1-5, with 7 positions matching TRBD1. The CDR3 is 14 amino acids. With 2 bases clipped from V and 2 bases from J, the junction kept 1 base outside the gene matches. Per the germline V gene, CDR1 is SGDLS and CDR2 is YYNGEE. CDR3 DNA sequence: TGTGCCAGCAGCGTCGGACAGGGCAATCAGCCCCAGCATTTT. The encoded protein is CASSVGQGNQPQHF.

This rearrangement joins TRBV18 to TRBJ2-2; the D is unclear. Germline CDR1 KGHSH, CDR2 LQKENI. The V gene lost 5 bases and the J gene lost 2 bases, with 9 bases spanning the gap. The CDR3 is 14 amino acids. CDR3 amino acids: CASSIVTNTGELFF. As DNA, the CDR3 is TGTGCCAGCTCAATCGTGACAAACACCGGGGAGCTGTTTTTT.

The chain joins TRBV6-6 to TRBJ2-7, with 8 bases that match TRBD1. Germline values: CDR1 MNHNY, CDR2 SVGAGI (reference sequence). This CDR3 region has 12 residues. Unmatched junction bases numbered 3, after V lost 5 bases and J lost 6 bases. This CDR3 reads CASSGQGREQYF. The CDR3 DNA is TGTGCCAGCAGTGGACAGGGACGCGAGCAGTACTTC.

As DNA, the CDR3 is TGTGCCAGCGTCACCAGGGTTAACACCGGGGAGCTGTTTTTT. Translated: CASVTRVNTGELFF. The chain uses TRBV11-2 and TRBJ2-2; possible D gene TRBD1, 5 bases. CDR1 is SGHAT and CDR2 is FQNNGV in the germline V gene. The V end lost 8 bases, the J end lost 2 bases, and 12 bases lay between the germline ends. CDR3 length: 14 residues.

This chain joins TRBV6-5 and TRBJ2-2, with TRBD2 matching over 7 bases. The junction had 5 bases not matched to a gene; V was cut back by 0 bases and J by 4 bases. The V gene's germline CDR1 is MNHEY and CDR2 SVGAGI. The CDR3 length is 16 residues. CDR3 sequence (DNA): TGTGCCAGCAGTTACTCGTTTACGGGGGGCACCGGGGAGCTGTTTTTT. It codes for CASSYSFTGGTGELFF.

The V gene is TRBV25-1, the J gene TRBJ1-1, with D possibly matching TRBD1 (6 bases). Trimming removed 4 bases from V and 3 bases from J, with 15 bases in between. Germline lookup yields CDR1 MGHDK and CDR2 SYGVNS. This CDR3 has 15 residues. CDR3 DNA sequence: TGTGCCAGCAGTGGAAGGGTAGGGGGGGACACTGAAGCTTTCTTT. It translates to CASSGRVGGDTEAFF.

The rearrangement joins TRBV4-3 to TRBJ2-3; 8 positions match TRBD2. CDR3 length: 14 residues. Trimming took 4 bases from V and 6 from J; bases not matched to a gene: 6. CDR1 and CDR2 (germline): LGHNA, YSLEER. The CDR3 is CASSLGGAGDTQYF. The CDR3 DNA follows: TGCGCCAGCAGCCTCGGGGGGGCGGGGGATACGCAGTATTTT.

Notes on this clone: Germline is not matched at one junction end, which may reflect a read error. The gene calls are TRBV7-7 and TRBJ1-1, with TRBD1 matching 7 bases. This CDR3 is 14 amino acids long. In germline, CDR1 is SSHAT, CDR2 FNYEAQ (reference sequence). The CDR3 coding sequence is TGTGCTAGCAGCCAATCTGACAGGGCCACTGAAGCTTTCTTT. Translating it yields CASSQSDRATEAFF. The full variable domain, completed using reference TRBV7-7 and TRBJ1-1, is GAGVSQSPRYKVTKRGQDVTLRCDPISSHATLYWYQQALGQGPEFLTYFNYEAQPDKSGLPSDRFSAERPEGSISTLTIQRTEQRDSAMYRCASSQSDRATEAFFGQGTRLTVV.

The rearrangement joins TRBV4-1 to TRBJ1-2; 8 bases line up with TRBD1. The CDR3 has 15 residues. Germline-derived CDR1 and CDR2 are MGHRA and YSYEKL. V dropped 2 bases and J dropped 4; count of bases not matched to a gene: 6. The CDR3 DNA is TGCGCCAGCAGCCAACCGACAGGGGCTCTCTATGGCTACACCTTC. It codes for CASSQPTGALYGYTF.

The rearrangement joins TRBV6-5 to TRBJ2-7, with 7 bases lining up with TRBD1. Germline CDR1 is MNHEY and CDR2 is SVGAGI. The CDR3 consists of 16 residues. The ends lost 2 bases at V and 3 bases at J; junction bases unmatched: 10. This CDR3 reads CASSYTTPRTGYEQYF. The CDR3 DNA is TGTGCCAGCAGTTACACCACACCTAGGACAGGCTACGAGCAGTACTTC.

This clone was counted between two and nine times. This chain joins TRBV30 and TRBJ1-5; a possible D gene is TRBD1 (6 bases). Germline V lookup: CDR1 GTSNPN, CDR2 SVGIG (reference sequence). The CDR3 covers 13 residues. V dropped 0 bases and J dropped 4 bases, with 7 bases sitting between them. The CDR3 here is CAWSVQGNQPQHF. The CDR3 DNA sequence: TGTGCCTGGAGTGTACAGGGAAATCAGCCCCAGCATTTT.

The CDR3 sequence is CASSSNNYGELFF. DNA for the CDR3: TGTGCCAGCAGCTCGAACAATTACGGGGAGCTGTTTTTT. The rearrangement joins TRBV7-2 to TRBJ2-2; unclear D gene. The CDR3 is made up of 13 amino acids. Per the germline V gene, CDR1 is SGHTA and CDR2 is FQGNSA. Trimming took 4 bases from V and 7 from J, leaving 10 bases between them.

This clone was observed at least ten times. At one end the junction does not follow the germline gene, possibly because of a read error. The CDR3, as DNA: TGTGCTAGCAGCTTCGGGGGGCAAGAGACCCAGTACTTC. It specifies CASSFGGQETQYF. The chain is built from TRBV7-7 and TRBJ2-5; 7 nucleotides align to TRBD2. The CDR3 extends over 13 amino acids. The germline V gene has CDR1 SSHAT and CDR2 FNYEAQ (reference sequence).

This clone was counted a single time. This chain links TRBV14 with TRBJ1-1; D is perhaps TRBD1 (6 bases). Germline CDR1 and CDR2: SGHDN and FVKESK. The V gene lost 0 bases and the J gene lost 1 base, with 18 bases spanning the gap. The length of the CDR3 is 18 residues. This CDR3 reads CASSQDRVRGCGNTEAFF. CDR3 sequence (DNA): TGTGCCAGCAGCCAAGATCGAGTCAGGGGTTGTGGGAACACTGAAGCTTTCTTT.